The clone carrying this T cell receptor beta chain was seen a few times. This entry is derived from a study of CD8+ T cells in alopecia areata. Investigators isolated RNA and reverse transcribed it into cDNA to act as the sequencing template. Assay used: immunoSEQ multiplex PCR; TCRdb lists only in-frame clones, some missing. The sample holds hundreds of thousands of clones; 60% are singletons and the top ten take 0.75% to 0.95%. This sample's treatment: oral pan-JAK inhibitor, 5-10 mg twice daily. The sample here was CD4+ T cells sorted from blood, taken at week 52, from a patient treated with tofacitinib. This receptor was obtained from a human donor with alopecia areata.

CDR3 coding DNA: TGTGCCAGTCCTTCTAATACGCAGTATTTT. Its protein is CASPSNTQYF. The V gene is TRBV19, the J gene TRBJ2-3; D not certain. CDR1 is LNHDA, CDR2 SQIVND, per germline (reference sequence). Trimming took 8 bases from V and 7 from J, leaving 7 bases between them. The CDR3 totals 10 residues. Based on the CDR3 plus reference TRBV19 and TRBJ2-3, the full variable domain is DGGITQSPKYLFRKEGQNVTLSCEQNLNHDAMYWYRQDPGQGLRLIYYSQIVNDFQKGDIAEGYSVSREKKESFPLTVTSAQKNPTAFYLCASPSNTQYFGPGTRLTVL.